Listed below are T cell receptor beta chains from one sample, sequenced in a study of low-dose radiotherapy and immunotherapy resistance in tumors. TCRdb re-derived calls from the reads in MiXCR, one entry per CDR3 protein. The sample has 100,000 or so distinct CDR3 sequences, around 21% seen once; the top ten hold roughly 4.3%. This material consisted of PBMCs, taken after low-dose radiotherapy plus immunotherapy. These receptors were collected from a male donor with prostate cancer. Each CDR3 is given with its conserved first and last residue.

TRBV12-3/TRBV12-4 | 15 | CASSSGQFSGNTIYF
TRBV9 | 12 | CASSLGIDTQYF
TRBV12-3/TRBV12-4 | 14 | CASTFSIANTEVFF
TRBV5-1 | 16 | CASSLSASGGLDTQYF
TRBV11-2 | 16 | CASSSAGLQGNTEAFF
TRBV20-1 | 13 | CSARGTRDNEQFF
TRBV25-1 | 13 | CASSEFGEGELFF
TRBV10-3 | 16 | CAISEALGRGNEKLFF
TRBV4-1 | 15 | CASSPRTGPTYEQYF
TRBV19 | 13 | CASSVTSTYEQYF
TRBV12-3/TRBV12-4 | 13 | CATDSGGVGGYTF
TRBV6-5 | 15 | CASTSTESRGRTQYF
TRBV29-1 | 13 | CSVERAGRDTQYF
TRBV12-3/TRBV12-4 | 13 | CASTTIGGFGYTF
TRBV7-2 | 14 | CASRYRASNQPQHF
TRBV28 | 11 | CASREGGQGYF
TRBV6-5 | 14 | CASSSGDLGYEQYF
TRBV6-5 | 15 | CASRIRGGGAYGYTF
TRBV14 | 15 | CASSQLQGVGEKLFF
TRBV23-1 | 16 | CASILKGYYKGKTVFF
TRBV2 | 14 | CASSLAPAPNEQFF
TRBV20-1 | 19 | CSARAPRGGDRATSYGYTF
TRBV3-1 | 14 | CASSGDRGVYIQYF
TRBV3-1 | 16 | CASSQFGGSTNYGYTF
TRBV3-1 | 15 | CASSQSLVESYEQYF
TRBV12-3/TRBV12-4 | 15 | CASSFNGESTGELFF
TRBV7-3 | 13 | CASSSGGTETQYF
TRBV7-9 | 13 | CASSSMGGDTQYF
TRBV7-6 | 12 | CASKGLEETQYF
TRBV7-3 | 16 | CASSLTFNGGADTQYF
TRBV23-1 | 17 | CASSQNPGPSSDNEQFF
TRBV12-3/TRBV12-4 | 13 | CASSLRGIQPQHF
TRBV20-1 | 17 | CSAGGTGGSAGANVLTF
TRBV4-2 | 15 | CASSQDPNPGDTQYF
TRBV27 | 15 | CASSSTGTGGGGYTF
TRBV6-2/TRBV6-3 | 18 | CASSFGTELRTDNSPLHF